These 2 T cell receptor beta chains were all obtained from the same sample, sequenced in a study of blood T cells in healthy people across ages. For the second PCR, which ran for 7 to 11 cycles, a sample-barcoded 5' primer and a J-beta primer mix were used. TCRdb re-analysed the 5' RACE reads in MiXCR, keeping a single row per CDR3 protein. The sample includes about 1.1 million distinct CDR3 sequences, 35% to 40% seen only once; the top ten take under 15%. Sequenced material: blood. The receptors here all came from a man between 18 and 35 years old in good health.

About this clonotype: The final CDR3 position lacks the conserved phenylalanine or tryptophan, pointing to a likely read error. This chain joins TRBV19 and TRBJ2-3; unclear D gene. The germline V gene encodes CDR1 LNHDA and CDR2 SQIVND (reference sequence). The CDR3 extends over 15 amino acids. V was clipped by 9 bases and J by 2 bases, with 18 bases between them. CDR3 region: CASRPDTNPTDTQYL. The CDR3 bases are TGTGCCAGCCGCCCCGACACTAACCCCACAGATACGCAGTATCTT.

The gene calls are TRBV5-1 and TRBJ2-1; D might be TRBD1 (5 bases). Germline CDR1 SGHRS, CDR2 YFSETQ. V was clipped by 0 bases and J by 0 bases, with 10 bases between them. CDR3 size: 16 residues. The CDR3: CASSLDRPNSYNEQFF. The CDR3 DNA follows: TGCGCCAGCAGCTTGGACAGGCCTAACTCCTACAATGAGCAGTTCTTC.